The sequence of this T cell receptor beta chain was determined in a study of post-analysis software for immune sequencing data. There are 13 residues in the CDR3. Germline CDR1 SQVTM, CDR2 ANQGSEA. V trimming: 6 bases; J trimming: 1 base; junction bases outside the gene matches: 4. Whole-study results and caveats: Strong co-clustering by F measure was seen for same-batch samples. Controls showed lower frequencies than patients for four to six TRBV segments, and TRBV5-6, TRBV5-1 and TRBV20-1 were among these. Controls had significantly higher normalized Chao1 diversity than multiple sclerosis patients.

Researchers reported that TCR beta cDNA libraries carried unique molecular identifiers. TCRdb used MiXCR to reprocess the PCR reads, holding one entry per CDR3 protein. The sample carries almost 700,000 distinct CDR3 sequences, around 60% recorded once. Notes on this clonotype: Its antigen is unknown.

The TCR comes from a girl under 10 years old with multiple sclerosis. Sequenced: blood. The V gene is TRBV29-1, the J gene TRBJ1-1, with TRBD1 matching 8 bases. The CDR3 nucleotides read TGCAGCGTGGACAGGGTCTCGAACACTGAAGCTTTCTTT. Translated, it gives CSVDRVSNTEAFF.